Listed here is a single T cell receptor beta chain. Profiling relied on immunoSEQ multiplex PCR, and the TCRdb table lists in-frame clones only, not all of them. The sample yields some 150,000 clones, about four fifths seen once. This sample is part of a study of blood T cell repertoires in COVID-19. Study-level background: T cells, B-cell-depleted T cells, or PBMCs supplied cDNA or gDNA.

The V and J ends lost 3 bases and 0 bases respectively, with 27 bases between them. Germline values: CDR1 MDHEN, CDR2 SYDVKM. The CDR3 runs to 21 residues. The chain combines TRBV28 with TRBJ2-4, with D tentatively TRBD1 (5 bases). Sequenced: peripheral blood. This sequence was found in a human donor in a cohort sampled during active COVID-19. CDR3 coding DNA: TGTGCCAGCAGTTTCGACGCCGCACCAGGACCACAGGCCATAGCCAAAAACATTCAGTACTTC. Its protein product is CASSFDAAPGPQAIAKNIQYF.